The next 26 T cell receptor beta chains were all read from a single sample in a study of cytomegalovirus exposure and HLA in healthy donors. The study ran its PCR with 60 Vbeta and 13 Jbeta primers. Sequenced by immunoSEQ multiplex PCR; TCRdb stores in-frame clones only, minus some. This table holds over 150,000 clones, around 77% found once. Material: PBMCs. These receptors all stem from a woman in her 30s in good health and CMV-seronegative.

The chain is built from TRBV9 and TRBJ1-2; 7 bases match TRBD1. The CDR3 consists of 15 residues. J gave up 0 bases and V 3 bases, and 5 bases lay outside the gene matches. Germline CDR1 is SGDLS and CDR2 is YYNGEE. The CDR3, as DNA: TGTGCCAGCAGCGCGGTCGGGACAGCTAACTATGGCTACACCTTC. It yields the protein CASSAVGTANYGYTF.

The chain is built from TRBV7-8 and TRBJ1-6; tentative D call: TRBD1 (5 bases). The CDR3 extends over 14 amino acids. V lost 1 base to trimming and J lost 7 bases, with 8 bases between them. Germline lookup yields CDR1 SGHVS and CDR2 FQNEAQ. CDR3 amino acids: CASSLGGGNSPLHF. The CDR3, as DNA: TGTGCCAGCAGCTTAGGTGGGGGGAATTCACCCCTCCACTTT.

The chain links TRBV2 to TRBJ2-7; 11 nucleotides match TRBD1. The trim removed 6 bases at V and 3 bases at J, leaving 1 base unmatched. The CDR3 has 13 residues. The germline gives CDR1 SNHLY, CDR2 FYNNEI. The CDR3 loop reads CASRGQGVYEQYF. The CDR3 DNA sequence: TGTGCCAGCAGGGGACAGGGGGTCTACGAGCAGTACTTC. The variable domain in full, completed from reference TRBV2 and TRBJ2-7, reads EPEVTQTPSHQVTQMGQEVILRCVPISNHLYFYWYRQILGQKVEFLVSFYNNEISEKSEIFDDQFSVERPDGSNFTLKIRSTKLEDSAMYFCASRGQGVYEQYFGPGTRLTVT.

The V call is TRBV11-2, the J call TRBJ2-7; TRBD1 is a possible D gene (8 bases). The V gene's germline CDR1 is SGHAT and CDR2 FQNNGV. The CDR3 runs to 15 residues. Trimming pared 6 bases from V and 0 bases from J, leaving 15 bases between. Written as DNA, the CDR3 is TGTGCCAGCAGGCACAGGGGGGGCCTCTCCTACGAGCAGTACTTC. This translates into CASRHRGGLSYEQYF.

This chain uses TRBV28 with TRBJ1-1; unclear D gene. Deletions cut 7 bases from V and 7 bases from J, with 7 bases between. The CDR3 sequence is 10 residues long. In germline, CDR1 is MDHEN, CDR2 SYDVKM. Here the CDR3 DNA reads TGTGCCAGCACTTCGGGTGAAGCTTTCTTT. Translation gives CASTSGEAFF.

V and J are TRBV4-1 and TRBJ2-6, with D maybe TRBD1 (5 bases). Germline V CDR1 and CDR2: MGHRA, YSYEKL. With 0 bases removed from V and 3 bases from J, the gap between germline ends came to 18 bases. The CDR3 contains 19 residues. The CDR3 sequence is CASSQDLWSGLVGANVLTF. Here the CDR3 DNA reads TGCGCCAGCAGCCAAGATCTTTGGTCAGGGTTAGTTGGGGCCAACGTCCTGACTTTC.

The rearrangement links TRBV2 to TRBJ1-5, with TRBD1 matching 7 bases. This CDR3 is built from 13 residues. V shed 8 bases and J 4 bases; nucleotides not matched to a gene: 5. CDR1 and CDR2 (germline): SNHLY, FYNNEI. CDR3 amino acids: CASDREPNQPQHF. CDR3 bases: TGTGCCAGCGACAGGGAACCAAATCAGCCCCAGCATTTT.

The chain employs TRBV7-8 and TRBJ1-1, with TRBD1 identical over 11 bases. After removal of 4 bases from V and 12 bases from J, the junction contained 13 bases not matched to a gene. Looked up from germline, CDR1 is SGHVS and CDR2 is FQNEAQ. The CDR3 consists of 15 residues. The CDR3: CASSSWTGGAVGPFF. For the CDR3, the DNA is TGTGCCAGCAGCTCGTGGACAGGGGGCGCGGTCGGGCCTTTCTTT.

This chain uses TRBV5-4 with TRBJ2-2; 7 bases agree with TRBD2. Germline V lookup: CDR1 SGHNT, CDR2 YYREEE (reference sequence). The V gene end was trimmed by 5 bases and the J gene end by 1 base; junction bases not matched to a gene: 8. The CDR3 is 16 amino acids. The CDR3 region has the DNA TGTGCCAGCAGTGAGAGAAAGCGGGGGAACACCGGGGAGCTGTTTTTT. Protein product: CASSERKRGNTGELFF.

The rearrangement joins TRBV5-1 to TRBJ1-1; 10 bases are shared with TRBD1. This CDR3 has 14 residues. The ends lost 3 bases at V and 7 bases at J; junction bases unmatched: 6. The germline V gene has CDR1 SGHRS and CDR2 YFSETQ. The CDR3 loop is CASSSDRGSLEAFF. The CDR3 DNA reads as TGCGCCAGCAGCTCGGACAGGGGGTCCCTTGAAGCTTTCTTT.

J is TRBJ1-3 and V is TRBV7-6, with 8 bases that match TRBD1. Germline V gene lookup returns CDR1 SGHVS and CDR2 FNYEAQ. V was pared by 5 bases and J by 3 bases, with 3 bases of the junction left unmatched. CDR3 length: 14 amino acids. As DNA, the CDR3 is TGTGCCAGCAGCATCAGGGGGCTTGGAAACACCATATATTTT. It is translated as CASSIRGLGNTIYF.

This clone showed up just once. This rearrangement joins TRBV9 to TRBJ2-2; TRBD2 matches at 8 bases. Germline V lookup: CDR1 SGDLS, CDR2 YYNGEE. This CDR3 spans 17 amino acids. V lost 3 bases, J lost 3 bases, and 10 bases stayed unmatched. The CDR3 here is CASSAPLLAGDTGELFF. Here the CDR3 DNA reads TGTGCCAGCAGCGCGCCCCTCCTAGCGGGTGACACCGGGGAGCTGTTTTTT.

This chain uses TRBV19 with TRBJ1-3; D might be TRBD1 (5 bases). Trimming took off 6 bases at V and 7 bases at J, with 10 bases between the two ends. CDR1 LNHDA and CDR2 SQIVND come from the germline V gene (reference sequence). The CDR3 contains 12 residues. The CDR3 protein is CASSSRGNTIYF. CDR3 DNA sequence: TGTGCCAGTAGCAGTCGGGGGAACACCATATATTTT.

The chain uses TRBV19 and TRBJ1-1; D perhaps matches TRBD1 (5 bases). CDR3 length: 15 amino acids. Trimming stripped 5 bases from V and 3 bases from J, with 16 bases between. CDR1 LNHDA and CDR2 SQIVND come from the germline V gene (reference sequence). CDR3 sequence (DNA): TGTGCCAGTAGTGCCGGGTGGGGAGGGGACACTGAAGCTTTCTTT. Translating it yields CASSAGWGGDTEAFF.

Of note for this clone: The junction does not match germline at one end; this may be a read error. The rearrangement uses TRBV5-1 and TRBJ1-2; TRBD1 aligns across 7 bases. CDR1 SGHRS and CDR2 YFSETQ come from the germline V gene. This CDR3 region has 17 residues. CDR3 region: CASSWGQGVLANYGYPF. In DNA form, the CDR3 reads TGCGCCAGCAGCTGGGGGCAGGGGGTGTTAGCTAACTATGGCTACCCCTTC.

This rearrangement joins TRBV5-1 to TRBJ1-3; no clear D gene. V was shortened by 0 bases and J by 0 bases, with 4 bases between the two germline ends. Germline CDR1 reads SGHRS; CDR2 reads YFSETQ. CDR3 length: 14 residues. The CDR3 nucleotides are TGCGCCAGCAGCTTGGGGAGCTCTGGAAACACCATATATTTT. Protein: CASSLGSSGNTIYF.

Only a few counts were recorded for this clone. The rearrangement uses TRBV6-1 and TRBJ2-5, with D tentatively TRBD1 (5 bases). The CDR3 runs 14 residues. The V gene's germline CDR1 is MNHNS and CDR2 SASEGT. Trimming removed 5 bases from V and 0 bases from J, with 10 bases in between. The CDR3 spells CASSPKGYQETQYF. The CDR3 nucleotides are TGTGCCAGCAGTCCAAAGGGGTACCAAGAGACCCAGTACTTC.

With respect to this clone: Other DNA sequences in this specimen translate into the identical CDR3. The genes are TRBV29-1 and TRBJ1-3; 9 positions match TRBD1. Germline trimming cut 2 bases from V and 5 bases from J; bases unmatched to any gene: 10. The germline V gene encodes CDR1 SQVTM and CDR2 ANQGSEA. There are 16 residues in the CDR3. CDR3 sequence: CSVENEGQGARNTIYF. The CDR3 region has the DNA TGCAGCGTTGAAAACGAGGGACAGGGTGCGAGAAACACCATATATTTT.

CDR3 in DNA: TGTGCCAGCAGCGCCCGACAGGGAATCTACAATGAGCAGTTCTTC. It encodes CASSARQGIYNEQFF. The gene calls are TRBV9 and TRBJ2-1; 7 positions match TRBD1. This CDR3 is 15 amino acids long. Germline loops: CDR1 SGDLS, CDR2 YYNGEE. After removal of 3 bases from V and 3 bases from J, the junction contained 6 bases not matched to a gene.

The rearrangement links TRBV5-1 to TRBJ2-5, with 11 bases that match TRBD2. J was trimmed by 11 bases and V by 0 bases; bases with no gene match: 9. The germline V gene has CDR1 SGHRS and CDR2 YFSETQ. The CDR3 contains 15 residues. The CDR3 nucleotides are TGCGCCAGCAGCTTGGTTAGCGGGGGGGCGTGGGAGCAGTACTTC. Translated, it gives CASSLVSGGAWEQYF.

Here the CDR3 reads CASHLGTGGHTEAFF. The DNA of the CDR3 is TGTGCCAGCCACTTGGGGACAGGGGGGCACACTGAAGCTTTCTTT. The chain combines TRBV2 with TRBJ1-1; 11 bases are a match to TRBD1. CDR1 is SNHLY, CDR2 FYNNEI, per germline. This CDR3 has 15 residues. The V segment lost 8 bases and the J segment 3 bases; nucleotides outside the gene matches: 8.

J is TRBJ2-2 and V is TRBV2; TRBD2 matches at 8 bases. V lost 6 bases, J lost 1 base, and 10 bases stayed unmatched. The CDR3 has 17 residues. Germline CDR1 SNHLY, CDR2 FYNNEI. The CDR3 nucleotides read TGTGCCAGCAGAGCCTTTCTAGCGGGCAAGAACACCGGGGAGCTGTTTTTT. It translates to CASRAFLAGKNTGELFF.

The rearrangement joins TRBV13 to TRBJ1-1, with 8 bases lining up with TRBD1. This CDR3 is built from 13 residues. V was clipped by 4 bases and J by 11 bases; unmatched bases: 9. Germline CDR1 PRHDT, CDR2 FYEKMQ (reference sequence). The CDR3 loop is CASSSGQGVRAFF. As DNA, the CDR3 is TGTGCCAGCAGCTCAGGACAGGGAGTTCGGGCTTTCTTT.

The genes are TRBV9 and TRBJ2-2; D call uncertain. The CDR3 is made up of 16 amino acids. V lost 0 bases, J lost 5 bases, and 14 bases lay in between. The V gene's germline CDR1 is SGDLS and CDR2 YYNGEE. The CDR3 DNA sequence: TGTGCCAGCAGCGTAGGGTCGGGTAGAATGACCGGGGAGCTGTTTTTT. It encodes CASSVGSGRMTGELFF.

In this sample, this clone turned up once. The chain joins TRBV28 to TRBJ2-5; D perhaps matches TRBD2 (6 bases). CDR3 length equals 14 residues. Trimming took off 5 bases at V and 5 bases at J, with 15 bases between the two ends. In germline, CDR1 is MDHEN, CDR2 SYDVKM. The CDR3 nucleotides read TGTGCCAGCAGTGGGACTCACCAATGGGAGACCCAGTACTTC. Translating it yields CASSGTHQWETQYF.

The chain carries TRBV5-1 and TRBJ1-1, with a weak D call TRBD1 (6 bases). The germline CDR1 and CDR2 sequences are SGHRS and YFSETQ. Trimming shortened V by 4 bases and J by 2 bases, and 12 bases separated the two germline ends. CDR3 length equals 14 residues. The CDR3 reads CASSNRDTNTEAFF. The CDR3 region has the DNA TGCGCCAGCAGCAACCGGGACACCAACACTGAAGCTTTCTTT.